This TCR beta chain originates from a study of blood T cell repertoires in COVID-19. Study as a whole: Samples representing acute and convalescent COVID-19 were sourced from the United States, Italy and Spain. Sample material is recorded as cDNA or gDNA derived from T cells, B-cell-depleted T cells, or PBMCs.

Method: immunoSEQ multiplex PCR; TCRdb's copy keeps in-frame clones and lacks some. The repertoire includes 200,000 to 250,000 clones, 70% to 90% of them detected once, and around 4.8% sits in the top ten. Deletions cut 5 bases from V and 6 bases from J, with 21 bases between. Germline CDR1 reads LNHDA; CDR2 reads SQIVND (reference sequence). This CDR3 contains 16 residues. The sequencing sample was made of peripheral blood. The clonotype originates from a woman aged 40 to 55 with acute or convalescent COVID-19. The J gene is TRBJ2-3, the V gene TRBV19; D is perhaps TRBD1 (6 bases). The CDR3: CASSDRTARVLDTQYF. CDR3 DNA: TGTGCCAGTAGTGACCGGACAGCCCGGGTTTTGGATACGCAGTATTTT. The whole variable domain, remainder taken from reference TRBV19 and TRBJ2-3, is DGGITQSPKYLFRKEGQNVTLSCEQNLNHDAMYWYRQDPGQGLRLIYYSQIVNDFQKGDIAEGYSVSREKKESFPLTVTSAQKNPTAFYLCASSDRTARVLDTQYFGPGTRLTVL.